The 9 T cell receptor beta chains listed next were all sequenced from one sample in a study of blood T cell repertoires in COVID-19 (dated by TCRdb to about 2020). Receptor amplification or capture employed the immunoSEQ multiplex PCR assay. Imported from immuneACCESS, the table was reduced by TCRdb to in-frame sequences with V and J called. These copies leave out some clones; in studies compared against another copy, an unresolved V gene accounts for under half, and the cause of the remainder is not known. Counted in this sample were fewer than 300,000 clones; about 86% of them appeared once. The ten largest clones add up to 2.5% to 3% of the sample. The sequenced material came from peripheral blood. These receptors all stem from a woman aged 55-69 years with active or convalescent COVID-19.

The rearrangement joins TRBV7-6 to TRBJ1-1; D may be TRBD1 (6 bases). The V gene's germline CDR1 is SGHVS and CDR2 FNYEAQ. The CDR3 has 15 amino acids. V lost 1 base and J lost 0, with 9 bases in between. CDR3: CASSLVPGVNTEAFF. The CDR3 bases are TGTGCCAGCAGCTTAGTCCCAGGGGTGAACACTGAAGCTTTCTTT. The entire variable domain, with the rest obtained from reference TRBV7-6 and TRBJ1-1, is as follows: GAGVSQSPRYKVTKRGQDVALRCDPISGHVSLYWYRQALGQGPEFLTYFNYEAQQDKSGLPNDRFSAERPEGSISTLTIQRTEQRDSAMYRCASSLVPGVNTEAFFGQGTRLTVV.

The CDR3: CASSSRVGDDYGYTF. In nucleotides, the CDR3 is TGTGCCAGCAGCTCGCGGGTTGGGGATGACTATGGCTACACCTTC. The chain employs TRBV9 and TRBJ1-2; D not resolved. The CDR3 is made up of 15 amino acids. In germline, CDR1 is SGDLS, CDR2 YYNGEE. Trimming shortened V by 4 bases and J by 3 bases, and 16 bases separated the two germline ends.

The rearrangement links TRBV27 to TRBJ1-2; perhaps TRBD1 as D (6 bases). Germline-derived CDR1 and CDR2 are MNHEY and SMNVEV (reference sequence). The CDR3 contains 13 residues. Trimming took off 8 bases at V and 6 bases at J, with 16 bases between the two ends. CDR3 DNA: TGTGCCAGCGGGGACAACGCGTTAAATGGCTACACCTTC. Protein sequence: CASGDNALNGYTF.

The V call is TRBV20-1, the J call TRBJ2-3; a weak D match, TRBD2 (6 bases). The CDR3 has 15 amino acids. Germline lookup yields CDR1 DFQATT and CDR2 SNEGSKA (reference sequence). V was cut by 3 bases and J by 0 bases, with 13 bases left in between. This CDR3 reads CSASRPGVSTDTQYF. CDR3 bases: TGCAGTGCTAGTCGACCGGGGGTTAGCACAGATACGCAGTATTTT.

This chain connects TRBV5-1 to TRBJ1-2; no reliable D call. Trimming left V 5 bases short and J 4 bases short, with 18 bases between. The CDR3 runs to 15 residues. Germline assignment: CDR1 SGHRS and CDR2 YFSETQ. CDR3 region: CASSERRRGAYGYTF. Here the CDR3 DNA reads TGCGCCAGCAGTGAGCGCCGACGGGGAGCCTATGGCTACACCTTC.

This chain links TRBV7-2 with TRBJ2-7; tentative D call: TRBD1 (6 bases). Deletions cut 2 bases from V and 2 bases from J, with 10 bases between. The length of the CDR3 is 14 residues. Germline lookup yields CDR1 SGHTA and CDR2 FQGNSA. The CDR3 DNA reads TGTGCCAGCAGCTTATACAGGGCAGCCTACGAGCAGTACTTC. Translation: CASSLYRAAYEQYF.

V and J are TRBV6-5 and TRBJ2-7, with 7 nucleotides matching TRBD1. The V gene's germline CDR1 is MNHEY and CDR2 SVGAGI. J lost 4 bases, V lost 2 bases, and 11 bases had no gene match. The CDR3 has 16 amino acids. The DNA of the CDR3 is TGTGCCAGCAGTTACCGGACAGGAAGGGGGCATTACGAGCAGTACTTC. It specifies CASSYRTGRGHYEQYF.

The chain links TRBV7-8 to TRBJ1-2; the match to TRBD1 covers 9 bases. After removal of 5 bases from V and 8 bases from J, the junction contained 12 bases not matched to a gene. Germline V gives CDR1 SGHVS, CDR2 FQNEAQ. The CDR3 is 15 residues long. CDR3 sequence (DNA): TGTGCCAGCAGCCGAGGGGGACAGGGCCTAGAGGGCTACACCTTC. Residues: CASSRGGQGLEGYTF.

The chain links TRBV5-1 to TRBJ1-4; 8 bases match TRBD1. Germline V CDR1 and CDR2: SGHRS, YFSETQ. V lost 4 bases, J lost 7 bases, and 6 bases stayed unmatched. The CDR3 spans 14 residues. In DNA form, the CDR3 reads TGCGCCAGCAGCAACCAGGGGGCAAGTGAAAAACTGTTTTTT. Its translation: CASSNQGASEKLFF.